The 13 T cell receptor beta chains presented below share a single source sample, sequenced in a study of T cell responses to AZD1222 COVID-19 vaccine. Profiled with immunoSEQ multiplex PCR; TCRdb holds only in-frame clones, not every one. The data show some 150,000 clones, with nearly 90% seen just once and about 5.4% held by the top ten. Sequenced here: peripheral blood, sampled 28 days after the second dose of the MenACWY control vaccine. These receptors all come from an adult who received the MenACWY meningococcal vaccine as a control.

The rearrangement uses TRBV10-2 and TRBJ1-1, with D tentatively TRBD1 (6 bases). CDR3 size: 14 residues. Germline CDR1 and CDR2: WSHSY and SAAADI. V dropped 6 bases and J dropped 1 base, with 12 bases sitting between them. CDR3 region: CASRRGGPNTEAFF. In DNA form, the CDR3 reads TGCGCCAGCAGGAGGGGGGGCCCGAACACTGAAGCTTTCTTT.

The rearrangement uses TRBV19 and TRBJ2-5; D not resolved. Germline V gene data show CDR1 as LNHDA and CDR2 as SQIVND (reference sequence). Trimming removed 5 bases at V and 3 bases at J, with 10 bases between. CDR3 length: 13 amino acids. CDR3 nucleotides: TGTGCCAGTAGTTCGACGGTAGAAGAGACCCAGTACTTC. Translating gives CASSSTVEETQYF.

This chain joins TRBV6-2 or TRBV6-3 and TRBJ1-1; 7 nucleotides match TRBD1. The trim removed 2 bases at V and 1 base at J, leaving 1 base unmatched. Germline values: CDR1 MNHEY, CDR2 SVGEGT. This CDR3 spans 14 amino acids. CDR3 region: CASSYDRANTEAFF. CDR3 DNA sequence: TGTGCCAGCAGTTACGACAGGGCGAACACTGAAGCTTTCTTT.

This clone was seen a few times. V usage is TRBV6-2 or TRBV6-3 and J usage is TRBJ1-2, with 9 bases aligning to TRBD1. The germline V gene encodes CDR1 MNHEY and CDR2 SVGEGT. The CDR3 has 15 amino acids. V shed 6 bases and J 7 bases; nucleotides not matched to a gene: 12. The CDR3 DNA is TGTGCCAGCAGCCGACCCGGGACAGGGATCGGTGGCTACACCTTC. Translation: CASSRPGTGIGGYTF.

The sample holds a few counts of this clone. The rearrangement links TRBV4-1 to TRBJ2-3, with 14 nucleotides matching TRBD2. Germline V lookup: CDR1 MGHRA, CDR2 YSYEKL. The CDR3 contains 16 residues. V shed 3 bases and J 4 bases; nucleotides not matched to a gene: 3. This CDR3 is CASSQGLAGEADTQYF. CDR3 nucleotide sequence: TGCGCCAGCAGCCAGGGACTAGCGGGAGAGGCAGATACGCAGTATTTT.

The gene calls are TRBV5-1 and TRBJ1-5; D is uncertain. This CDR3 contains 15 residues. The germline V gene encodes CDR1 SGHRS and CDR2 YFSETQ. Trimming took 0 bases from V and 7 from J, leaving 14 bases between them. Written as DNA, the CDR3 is TGCGCCAGCAGCTTGGATGCGGGTGGCCGACAGCCCCAGCATTTT. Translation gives CASSLDAGGRQPQHF.

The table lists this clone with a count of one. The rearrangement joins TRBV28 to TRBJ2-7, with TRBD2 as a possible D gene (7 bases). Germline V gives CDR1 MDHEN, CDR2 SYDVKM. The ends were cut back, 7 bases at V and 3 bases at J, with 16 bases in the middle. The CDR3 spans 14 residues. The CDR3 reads CASIKGGRSYEQYF. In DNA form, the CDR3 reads TGTGCCAGCATTAAGGGGGGGAGAAGCTACGAGCAGTACTTC.

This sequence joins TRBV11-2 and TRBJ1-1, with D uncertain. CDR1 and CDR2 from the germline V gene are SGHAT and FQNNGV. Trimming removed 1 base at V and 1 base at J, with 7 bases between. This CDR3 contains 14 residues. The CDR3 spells CASSLGARNTEAFF. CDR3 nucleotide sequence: TGTGCCAGCAGCTTAGGGGCCAGGAACACTGAAGCTTTCTTT.

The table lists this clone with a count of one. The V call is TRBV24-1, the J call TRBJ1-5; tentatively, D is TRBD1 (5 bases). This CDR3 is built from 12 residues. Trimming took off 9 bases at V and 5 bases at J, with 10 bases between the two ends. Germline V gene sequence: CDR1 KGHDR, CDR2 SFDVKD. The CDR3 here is CATGDGHQPQHF. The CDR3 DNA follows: TGTGCCACCGGGGACGGCCATCAGCCCCAGCATTTT.

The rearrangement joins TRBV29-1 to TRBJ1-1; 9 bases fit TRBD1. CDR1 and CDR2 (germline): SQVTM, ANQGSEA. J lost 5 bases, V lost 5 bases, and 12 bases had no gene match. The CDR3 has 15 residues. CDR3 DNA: TGCAGCGTTCTAAATACCGGGACAGGGAGGACTGAAGCTTTCTTT. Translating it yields CSVLNTGTGRTEAFF.

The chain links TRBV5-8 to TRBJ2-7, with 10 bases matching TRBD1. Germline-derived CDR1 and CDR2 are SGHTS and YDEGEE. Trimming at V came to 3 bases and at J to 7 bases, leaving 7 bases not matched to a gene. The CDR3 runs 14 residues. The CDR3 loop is CASSSRQGAKEQYF. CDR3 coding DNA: TGTGCCAGCAGCTCCCGACAGGGGGCGAAGGAGCAGTACTTC. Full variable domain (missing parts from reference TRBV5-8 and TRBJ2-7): EAGVTQSPTHLIKTRGQQATLRCSPISGHTSVYWYQQALGLGLQFLLWYDEGEERNRGNFPPRFSGRQFPNYSSELNVNALELEDSALYLCASSSRQGAKEQYFGPGTRLTVT.

As DNA, the CDR3 is TGTGCCAGCAAGACTACCGGGACAGGGGACGGCTATGGCTACACCTTC. Translating it yields CASKTTGTGDGYGYTF. This rearrangement joins TRBV28 to TRBJ1-2; TRBD1 matches at 10 bases. Trimming took 7 bases from V and 4 from J; bases not matched to a gene: 12. CDR3 length: 16 amino acids. Germline V gene lookup returns CDR1 MDHEN and CDR2 SYDVKM.

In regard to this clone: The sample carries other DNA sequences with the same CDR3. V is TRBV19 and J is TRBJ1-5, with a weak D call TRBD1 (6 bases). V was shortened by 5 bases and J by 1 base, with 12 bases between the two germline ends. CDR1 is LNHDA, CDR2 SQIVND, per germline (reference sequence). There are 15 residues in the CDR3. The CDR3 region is CASSQRGSSNQPQHF. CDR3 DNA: TGTGCCAGTAGTCAAAGGGGGTCGAGCAATCAGCCCCAGCATTTT.